The clone carrying this T cell receptor beta chain was counted between two and nine times. Nashville, Tennessee was home to all donors, who were Caucasian adults. This specimen comes from a study of shared clonotypes between healthy human individuals. The repertoire was sequenced with immunoSEQ multiplex PCR; TCRdb's copy has only in-frame clones and lacks some. The table records more than 850,000 clones, more than 75% of them present only once. The sequenced sample consisted of memory CD4+ T cells from PBMCs. Subset defined: CD45RA-negative fraction. The source of this sequence is a man aged 18 to 29 in good health. Some clones in this sample may be carry-over from other donors' samples.

This CDR3 reads CASSVVGQRRSGYTF. In DNA, the CDR3 is TGTGCCAGCAGTGTGGTGGGACAGCGACGGTCTGGCTACACCTTC. The J gene is TRBJ1-2, the V gene TRBV6-1; 7 nucleotides align to TRBD1. J lost 7 bases, V lost 4 bases, and 12 bases had no gene match. The CDR3 is 15 amino acids. CDR1 and CDR2 (germline): MNHNS, SASEGT.